These 29 T cell receptor beta chains share one sample of origin, sequenced in a study of blood T cells in healthy people across ages. A sample-barcoded 5' primer and a J-beta primer mix were used in a second PCR of roughly 7 to 11 cycles. TCRdb independently ran MiXCR on the 5' RACE reads; one entry per CDR3 protein. The data hold about 1.5 million distinct CDR3 sequences, with about 40% observed a single time. Sequencing was performed on blood. These receptor sequences come from a woman younger than 30 in good health.

This clonotype occurred many times. This sequence joins TRBV10-3 and TRBJ2-3; 8 bases align to TRBD1. The CDR3 extends over 13 amino acids. With V trimmed by 9 bases and J by 2 bases, 4 bases remained unmatched. Germline V lookup: CDR1 ENHRY, CDR2 SYGVKD. In DNA, the CDR3 is TGTGCCATGAGGGACAGGTACACAGATACGCAGTATTTT. It encodes CAMRDRYTDTQYF.

In this sample, this clonotype turned up a few times. The chain combines TRBV28 with TRBJ2-7; a weak D match, TRBD1 (6 bases). V was cut by 4 bases and J by 4 bases, with 11 bases left in between. The germline V gene has CDR1 MDHEN and CDR2 SYDVKM. This CDR3 region has 13 residues. The CDR3 loop is CASSSDRIYEQYF. CDR3 sequence (DNA): TGTGCCAGCAGTTCTGACAGGATTTACGAGCAGTACTTC.

The V and J genes are TRBV5-1 and TRBJ1-1, with D possibly being TRBD1 (5 bases). CDR3 size: 18 residues. Germline-derived CDR1 and CDR2 are SGHRS and YFSETQ. V lost 2 bases and J lost 1, with 21 bases in between. As DNA, the CDR3 is TGCGCCAGCAGCTTAACAGGCTTGGGGTCCCACCCGAACACTGAAGCTTTCTTT. This encodes CASSLTGLGSHPNTEAFF.

A single count supports this clonotype. This chain joins TRBV5-1 and TRBJ2-1; 11 bases line up with TRBD2. Germline CDR1 is SGHRS and CDR2 is YFSETQ. The length of the CDR3 is 18 residues. J lost 1 base, V lost 0 bases, and 6 bases had no gene match. DNA for the CDR3: TGCGCCAGCAGCTTGGGAACTAGCGGGAGAGGGTCCTACAATGAGCAGTTCTTC. Amino acid sequence: CASSLGTSGRGSYNEQFF.

J is TRBJ1-1 and V is TRBV24-1, with 7 bases lining up with TRBD1. Unmatched junction bases numbered 8, after V lost 2 bases and J lost 3 bases. The length of the CDR3 is 16 residues. The V gene's germline CDR1 is KGHDR and CDR2 SFDVKD. The CDR3 reads CATSDSSRGYDTEAFF. CDR3 coding DNA: TGTGCCACCAGTGATTCGAGCAGGGGGTATGACACTGAAGCTTTCTTT.

This clonotype was counted a single time. J is TRBJ2-1 and V is TRBV3-1; TRBD2 might be the D (6 bases). The CDR3 totals 12 residues. Germline lookup yields CDR1 LGHDT and CDR2 YNNKEL (reference sequence). Trimming shortened V by 4 bases and J by 11 bases, and 12 bases separated the two germline ends. Here the CDR3 DNA reads TGTGCCAGCAGCCCCCAGCGGGCAAAGCAGTTCTTC. Protein: CASSPQRAKQFF.

This clonotype has only a few counts. The chain is built from TRBV4-2 and TRBJ2-3; TRBD1 is a possible D gene (5 bases). Germline assignment: CDR1 LGHNA and CDR2 YNFKEQ. V was cut by 0 bases and J by 2 bases, with 15 bases left in between. The CDR3 has 17 residues. In DNA form, the CDR3 reads TGTGCCAGCAGCCAAGACTACAGGAGACAATACACAGATACGCAGTATTTT. It translates to CASSQDYRRQYTDTQYF.

This rearrangement joins TRBV4-1 to TRBJ1-2; 7 bases align to TRBD1. There are 16 residues in the CDR3. Germline values: CDR1 MGHRA, CDR2 YSYEKL. Trimming at V came to 5 bases and at J to 5 bases, leaving 14 bases not matched to a gene. This CDR3 reads CASSYTPSRDSYGYTF. Here the CDR3 DNA reads TGCGCCAGCAGCTACACCCCCTCCCGGGACAGTTATGGCTACACCTTC.

Remarks on this clonotype: A junction end diverges from the germline sequence, so it may reflect a read error. The chain links TRBV30 to TRBJ1-5; D call uncertain. Germline CDR1 reads GTSNPN; CDR2 reads SVGIG (reference sequence). The CDR3 consists of 12 residues. CDR3 protein: CAWSVAYQAQHF. The CDR3 DNA sequence: TGTGCCTGGAGTGTAGCCTATCAGGCCCAGCATTTT.

The chain joins TRBV12-3 or TRBV12-4 to TRBJ2-1; D uncertain. With the DNA end fitting TRBJ2-7 better, the J assignment may be wrong. This CDR3 is built from 12 residues. In DNA form, the CDR3 reads TGTGCCAGCAGCATCCCTAACAATGAGCAGTACTTC. Translating gives CASSIPNNEQYF.

The J gene is TRBJ1-4, the V gene TRBV21-1. TRBV21-1 is a pseudogene segment. The CDR3 contains 16 residues. The CDR3 loop reads CASSNVPNSADEKLFF. The CDR3, as DNA: TGTGCCAGCAGCAATGTACCTAACAGTGCCGATGAAAAACTGTTTTTT.

This clonotype was observed a few times. The rearrangement uses TRBV19 and TRBJ2-7; maybe TRBD1 (6 bases). This CDR3 region has 15 residues. Per the germline V gene, CDR1 is LNHDA and CDR2 is SQIVND (reference sequence). Trimming stripped 5 bases from V and 1 base from J, with 15 bases between. The CDR3 here is CASSVTRGISYEQYF. The DNA of the CDR3 is TGTGCCAGTAGTGTAACTAGGGGGATTTCCTACGAGCAGTACTTC.

This clonotype was detected a few times. V and J are TRBV7-9 and TRBJ2-7, with D tentatively TRBD2 (6 bases). CDR3 length: 13 residues. Between the trimmed V and J ends, which lost 4 bases and 5 bases, there was a span of 12 bases. Germline CDR1 SEHNR, CDR2 FQNEAQ (reference sequence). DNA of the CDR3: TGTGCCAGCAGCTCCGGCAGGGAGGACGAGCAGTACTTC. Protein product: CASSSGREDEQYF.

The gene calls are TRBV20-1 and TRBJ2-1; D is tentatively TRBD1 or TRBD2 (5 bases each). CDR1 is DFQATT, CDR2 SNEGSKA, per germline (reference sequence). Trimming cost V 3 bases and J 5 bases, with 20 bases left between them. The CDR3 is 16 residues long. The CDR3 loop reads CSARNSGPLSHNEQFF. Here the CDR3 DNA reads TGCAGTGCTAGGAACTCGGGGCCCCTCTCACACAATGAGCAGTTCTTC.

This clonotype has just a few counts. V is TRBV7-8 and J is TRBJ2-3; D is unclear. With 3 bases removed from V and 2 bases from J, the gap between germline ends came to 12 bases. CDR1 and CDR2 (germline): SGHVS, FQNEAQ. The CDR3 is 15 amino acids. CDR3 loop: CASSFDEPPTDTQYF. The CDR3 nucleotides read TGTGCCAGCAGCTTTGACGAGCCACCCACAGATACGCAGTATTTT.

In its sample, this clonotype was seen a few times. V is TRBV30 and J is TRBJ2-7, with D maybe TRBD1 (5 bases). Trimming took off 2 bases at V and 5 bases at J, with 13 bases between the two ends. The CDR3 sequence is 13 residues long. Looked up from germline, CDR1 is GTSNPN and CDR2 is SVGIG (reference sequence). DNA of the CDR3: TGTGCCTGGAGTATGGTTACAGGCAACGAGCAGTACTTC. Residues: CAWSMVTGNEQYF.

The CDR3 region has the DNA TGTGCCAGCAGACGACTAGCGGGCGAGCAGTACTTC. Its translation is CASRRLAGEQYF. The chain links TRBV6-5 to TRBJ2-7, with TRBD2 matching 10 bases. This CDR3 region has 12 residues. The ends lost 6 bases at V and 6 bases at J; junction bases unmatched: 2. Germline loops: CDR1 MNHEY, CDR2 SVGAGI.

This clonotype was seen a few times. The chain combines TRBV24-1 with TRBJ2-5; 10 bases are shared with TRBD2. V lost 3 bases and J lost 5; bases outside the gene matches: 5. The CDR3 loop spans 15 amino acids. Looked up from germline, CDR1 is KGHDR and CDR2 is SFDVKD. The CDR3 DNA is TGTGCCACCAGTGATCTAGCGGGGGACGCGGAGACCCAGTACTTC. Its protein is CATSDLAGDAETQYF.

This clonotype appeared a few times. The gene calls are TRBV28 and TRBJ2-1; TRBD1 or TRBD2 may be the D gene (6 bases each). V shed 10 bases and J shed 1 base, with 14 bases lying between them. Germline loops: CDR1 MDHEN, CDR2 SYDVKM. CDR3 length: 14 amino acids. The CDR3 loop is CATHEGGSYNEQFF. The DNA for the CDR3 is TGTGCCACCCACGAGGGGGGTTCCTACAATGAGCAGTTCTTC.

The table lists this clonotype with a few counts. This rearrangement joins TRBV29-1 to TRBJ2-1; perhaps TRBD2 as D (6 bases). V was trimmed by 6 bases and J by 9 bases, leaving 15 bases between them. CDR1 and CDR2 from the germline V gene are SQVTM and ANQGSEA. The CDR3 is 12 amino acids. DNA for the CDR3: TGCAGCGTACTTCGGAGGGGTAGTGAGCAGTTCTTC. Its translation: CSVLRRGSEQFF.

The chain has TRBV28 and TRBJ1-5, with D possibly TRBD1 on 6 matching bases. This CDR3 comprises 13 residues. Germline V gives CDR1 MDHEN, CDR2 SYDVKM. Trimming removed 6 bases from V and 7 bases from J, with 13 bases in between. DNA for the CDR3: TGTGCCAGCAGGCACAGGGCTGGCCAGCCCCAGCATTTT. It codes for CASRHRAGQPQHF. Using reference TRBV28 and TRBJ1-5 for the parts outside the CDR3, the full variable domain is DVKVTQSSRYLVKRTGEKVFLECVQDMDHENMFWYRQDPGLGLRLIYFSYDVKMKEKGDIPEGYSVSREKKERFSLILESASTNQTSMYLCASRHRAGQPQHFGDGTRLSIL.

This sequence joins TRBV20-1 and TRBJ2-2; 10 bases fit TRBD1. After removal of 6 bases from V and 7 bases from J, the junction contained 11 bases not matched to a gene. The CDR3 has 15 residues. Germline V CDR1 and CDR2: DFQATT, SNEGSKA (reference sequence). CDR3 residues: CSAKGTGEIGGELFF. CDR3 coding DNA: TGCAGTGCCAAAGGGACAGGGGAGATAGGCGGGGAGCTGTTTTTT.

The V and J genes are TRBV7-9 and TRBJ2-7, with a tentative D call TRBD1 (7 bases). Per the germline V gene, CDR1 is SEHNR and CDR2 is FQNEAQ (reference sequence). This CDR3 spans 16 amino acids. Trimming stripped 5 bases from V and 6 bases from J, with 23 bases between. The CDR3: CASSHTQAGQWFEQYF. CDR3 DNA sequence: TGTGCCAGCAGCCACACGCAGGCGGGACAGTGGTTCGAGCAGTACTTC.

CDR3 DNA: TGTGCCAGCAGTTTAGGCGGGGGGGCGGGAGAGCAGTACTTC. As protein: CASSLGGGAGEQYF. The chain carries TRBV28 and TRBJ2-5; 9 bases match TRBD2. Trimming at V came to 2 bases and at J to 11 bases, leaving 9 bases not matched to a gene. This CDR3 is built from 14 residues. Germline values: CDR1 MDHEN, CDR2 SYDVKM.

The chain recombines TRBV28 with TRBJ1-6; 8 nucleotides line up with TRBD1. J was trimmed by 2 bases and V by 6 bases; bases with no gene match: 6. The germline gives CDR1 MDHEN, CDR2 SYDVKM. The CDR3 runs to 16 residues. The CDR3 region has the DNA TGTGCCAGCAGACAGGGGGGGACCGCCTATAATTCACCCCTCCACTTT. Protein sequence: CASRQGGTAYNSPLHF.

In its sample, this clonotype was seen a few times. J is TRBJ2-7 and V is TRBV10-3, with D possibly being TRBD1 (6 bases). With 0 bases removed from V and 2 bases from J, the gap between germline ends came to 11 bases. Germline V gene data show CDR1 as ENHRY and CDR2 as SYGVKD. The CDR3 length is 15 residues. The DNA for the CDR3 is TGTGCCATCAGTGAGTCGAGGACAGAGACCTACGAGCAGTACTTC. Amino acid sequence: CAISESRTETYEQYF.

This clonotype was counted ten times or more. The V call is TRBV7-2, the J call TRBJ2-5; TRBD1 agrees at 11 bases. The CDR3 length is 14 residues. CDR1 is SGHTA, CDR2 FQGNSA, per germline. The V gene end was trimmed by 10 bases and the J gene end by 3 bases; junction bases not matched to a gene: 7. CDR3 sequence (DNA): TGTGCCACCAAACGGACAGGGGGCAAAGAGACCCAGTACTTC. Amino acid sequence: CATKRTGGKETQYF.

As to this clonotype: Germline is not matched at one junction end, which may reflect a read error. The chain couples TRBV7-9 to TRBJ1-2, with D perhaps TRBD1 (5 bases). The CDR3 covers 16 residues. Germline CDR1 SEHNR, CDR2 FQNEAQ (reference sequence). For the CDR3, the DNA is TGTGCCAACAGCTTGCAGCTGACAGACCATAACTATGGCTACACCTTC. It translates to CANSLQLTDHNYGYTF.

This chain uses TRBV6-1 with TRBJ1-5, with D uncertain. Germline loops: CDR1 MNHNS, CDR2 SASEGT. The CDR3 spans 15 residues. V lost 4 bases, J lost 3 bases, and 13 bases lay in between. The CDR3 sequence is CASSVRRGNNQPQHF. The CDR3 coding sequence is TGTGCCAGCAGTGTTCGGAGAGGGAACAATCAGCCCCAGCATTTT.